Shown below are 25 T cell receptor beta chains from a single sample sequenced in a study of neurological immune-mediated disorders (dated by TCRdb to about 2019). Library preparation employed 5' RACE. The reads were generated on an Illumina HiSeq 2500. The public sequencing data were trimmed at Q25 with fastp and processed into clonotypes with MiXCR by TCRdb, which kept only in-frame beta chains. Entries that share a CDR3 protein sequence are merged under the most common genes and DNA. This sample has tens of thousands of distinct CDR3 sequences in its table, and more than 10% of those were observed once. The top ten clonotypes cover around 14% of the sample. Sequencing was carried out using PBMCs. The source is a woman aged 55-70 years with HTLV-1-associated myelopathy (HAM/TSP).

This clonotype came up many times. The chain recombines TRBV4-1 with TRBJ1-1, with TRBD1 matching over 9 bases. Germline V gene sequence: CDR1 MGHRA, CDR2 YSYEKL. This CDR3 is 14 amino acids long. V lost 0 bases to trimming and J lost 7 bases; unmatched junction nucleotides: 3. This CDR3 reads CASSQDPGQGEAFF. CDR3 in DNA: TGCGCCAGCAGCCAAGATCCGGGACAGGGTGAAGCTTTCTTT.

In its sample, this clonotype was seen many times. The chain is built from TRBV7-2 and TRBJ2-2; tentative D call: TRBD2 (5 bases). This CDR3 has 15 residues. CDR1 SGHTA and CDR2 FQGNSA come from the germline V gene. V lost 5 bases and J lost 1, with 11 bases in between. For the CDR3, the DNA is TGTGCCAGCAGCCCCGGAGGCGGGAACACCGGGGAGCTGTTTTTT. Translation: CASSPGGGNTGELFF.

This clonotype has at least ten counts. V and J are TRBV6-1 and TRBJ2-3; TRBD2 agrees at 10 bases. The CDR3 spans 18 residues. V was clipped by 4 bases and J by 0 bases; unmatched bases: 10. Germline assignment: CDR1 MNHNS and CDR2 SASEGT. Written as DNA, the CDR3 is TGTGCCAGCAGTGGACGGTTAGCGGGAGGTACTAGCACAGATACGCAGTATTTT. Translated, it gives CASSGRLAGGTSTDTQYF.

This clonotype appeared many times. V gene TRBV5-1 combines with J gene TRBJ1-1, with D unresolved. Germline V gene lookup returns CDR1 SGHRS and CDR2 YFSETQ. The ends were cut back, 5 bases at V and 6 bases at J, with 14 bases in the middle. The CDR3 loop spans 13 amino acids. CDR3 region: CASRRMGAPEAFF. In DNA, the CDR3 is TGCGCCAGCAGGAGGATGGGAGCCCCTGAAGCTTTCTTT.

This clonotype was observed many times. This chain joins TRBV7-2 and TRBJ2-1; D is possibly TRBD2 (5 bases). V was cut by 5 bases and J by 8 bases, with 22 bases left in between. The CDR3 sequence is 16 residues long. CDR1 and CDR2 (germline): SGHTA, FQGNSA. CDR3 DNA sequence: TGTGCCAGCAGCCCGTACCGGGGAGTTGAGCGCGATGAGCAGTTCTTC. As protein: CASSPYRGVERDEQFF.

The table lists this clonotype with many counts. This chain links TRBV10-3 with TRBJ2-4; D remains unclear. V was pared by 3 bases and J by 2 bases, with 2 bases between. This CDR3 has 12 amino acids. Per germline, CDR1 ENHRY and CDR2 SYGVKD. The DNA of the CDR3 is TGTGCCATCAGTGACCCCAAAAACATTCAGTACTTC. This translates into CAISDPKNIQYF.

Judged by abundance, this clonotype is medium-sized (0.01 to 0.1%). The V and J genes are TRBV20-1 and TRBJ1-5; the D gene is possibly TRBD1 (5 bases). V was trimmed by 3 bases and J by 4 bases, leaving 13 bases between them. CDR1 and CDR2 (germline): DFQATT, SNEGSKA (reference sequence). The CDR3 loop spans 14 amino acids. CDR3 sequence (DNA): TGCAGTGCTAGTTACGGGGACTTAAATCAGCCCCAGCATTTT. It is translated as CSASYGDLNQPQHF.

Many counts were recorded for this clonotype. The chain links TRBV10-2 to TRBJ2-3; TRBD2 agrees at 7 bases. Germline CDR1 WSHSY, CDR2 SAAADI. This CDR3 comprises 16 residues. V lost 2 bases, J lost 3 bases, and 8 bases stayed unmatched. CDR3 sequence (DNA): TGCGCCAGCAGTGAGGTGCCGCGGGGGACTACAGATACGCAGTATTTT. This translates into CASSEVPRGTTDTQYF.

This clonotype came up many times. The chain carries TRBV7-2 and TRBJ2-5, with D tentatively TRBD1 (6 bases). The CDR3 loop spans 14 amino acids. V shed 4 bases and J shed 0 bases, with 9 bases lying between them. Germline lookup yields CDR1 SGHTA and CDR2 FQGNSA. The CDR3 coding sequence is TGTGCCAGCAGCTCTTACAGGGACCAAGAGACCCAGTACTTC. As protein: CASSSYRDQETQYF.

This clonotype has at least ten counts. J is TRBJ2-7 and V is TRBV20-1; D may be TRBD1 (6 bases). CDR3 length: 15 amino acids. Trimming cost V 6 bases and J 5 bases, with 23 bases left between them. The germline gives CDR1 DFQATT, CDR2 SNEGSKA (reference sequence). The CDR3 nucleotides read TGCAGTGCGTCCCCCGTTGAAGGGGGTGCCCACGAGCAGTACTTC. Its protein is CSASPVEGGAHEQYF.

This clonotype was seen at least ten times. The chain employs TRBV7-9 and TRBJ2-4; D is uncertain. The germline CDR1 and CDR2 sequences are SEHNR and FQNEAQ (reference sequence). This CDR3 is 14 amino acids long. Trimming left V 2 bases short and J 5 bases short, with 10 bases between. The CDR3 DNA follows: TGTGCCAGCAGCTTAATCAGATTGGAAAACATTCAGTACTTC. It codes for CASSLIRLENIQYF.

This clonotype was recorded many times. The chain joins TRBV11-2 to TRBJ2-2; perhaps TRBD2 as D (6 bases). CDR1 is SGHAT, CDR2 FQNNGV, per germline. CDR3 length equals 16 residues. Deletions cut 1 base from V and 7 bases from J, with 16 bases between. CDR3 nucleotides: TGTGCCAGCAGCTTAGCCTCGGCTAGCGATGGCGGGGAGCTGTTTTTT. This encodes CASSLASASDGGELFF.

The rearrangement joins TRBV6-1 to TRBJ2-7; unclear D gene. This CDR3 contains 13 residues. Germline lookup yields CDR1 MNHNS and CDR2 SASEGT. Trimming cost V 8 bases and J 3 bases, with 14 bases left between them. The CDR3 loop reads CASGERSGYEQYF. The CDR3 DNA follows: TGTGCCAGCGGAGAAAGGAGTGGCTACGAGCAGTACTTC.

This clonotype came up many times. The V call is TRBV11-3, the J call TRBJ1-1; maybe TRBD1 (5 bases). V lost 5 bases to trimming and J lost 4 bases, with 20 bases between them. The CDR3 contains 16 residues. Germline V gene data show CDR1 as SGHNT and CDR2 as YENEEA. CDR3 DNA: TGTGCCAGCAGCCCGGGTGGAGGAGGGAGGGGCACTGAAGCTTTCTTT. Translated: CASSPGGGGRGTEAFF.

In this sample, this clonotype turned up many times. V and J are TRBV20-1 and TRBJ2-3; 10 bases align to TRBD2. CDR1 DFQATT and CDR2 SNEGSKA come from the germline V gene (reference sequence). V shed 7 bases and J 6 bases; nucleotides not matched to a gene: 22. The CDR3 runs 18 residues. CDR3 sequence reads: CSVTRASGRVLGVDTQYF. In DNA, the CDR3 is TGCAGTGTTACAAGGGCTAGCGGGAGAGTCCTGGGAGTGGATACGCAGTATTTT.

This clonotype was detected many times. This chain links TRBV12-3 or TRBV12-4 with TRBJ2-7; possible D gene TRBD1, 5 bases. The CDR3 spans 15 residues. V was pared by 11 bases and J by 1 base, with 21 bases between. The CDR3 loop reads CASNSGRVLSYEQYF. Written as DNA, the CDR3 is TGTGCCTCTAATTCTGGCAGGGTCCTTTCCTACGAGCAGTACTTC.

The sample holds many counts of this clonotype. The rearrangement uses TRBV3-1 and TRBJ2-4; 12 nucleotides agree with TRBD2. The CDR3 covers 14 residues. The germline V gene has CDR1 LGHDT and CDR2 YNNKEL (reference sequence). Trimming cost V 2 bases and J 11 bases; bases outside gene matches: 4. CDR3 residues: CASSQMTSGGVQYF. CDR3 bases: TGTGCCAGCAGCCAAATGACTAGCGGGGGAGTTCAGTACTTC.

There are many counts of this clonotype. The chain is built from TRBV7-8 and TRBJ1-5; D not resolved. Trimming removed 4 bases from V and 3 bases from J, with 4 bases in between. Germline CDR1 is SGHVS and CDR2 is FQNEAQ. This CDR3 has 12 amino acids. Here the CDR3 reads CASSSTNQPQHF. For the CDR3, the DNA is TGTGCCAGCAGCTCGACCAATCAGCCCCAGCATTTT.

Remarks on this clonotype: A read error may explain this, as a much larger clone is one base away. The chain links TRBV7-8 to TRBJ1-2, with TRBD1 matching over 8 bases. The CDR3 covers 15 residues. J was trimmed by 3 bases and V by 5 bases; bases with no gene match: 8. Germline CDR1 reads SGHVS; CDR2 reads FQNEAQ. The CDR3 is CASSPRQGTYYGYTF. DNA of the CDR3: TGTGCCAGCAGCCCTAGACAGGGGACTTACTATGGCTACACCTTC.

This clonotype has a count of ten or more. The chain uses TRBV6-2 or TRBV6-3 and TRBJ1-5, with a weak D call TRBD1 (5 bases). Germline V gives CDR1 MNHEY, CDR2 SVGEGT. The CDR3 contains 11 residues. Deletions cut 11 bases from V and 0 bases from J, with 5 bases between. The CDR3 DNA reads as TGTGCCGGGGGTAGCAATCAGCCCCAGCATTTT. This translates into CAGGSNQPQHF.

The table lists this clonotype with many counts. J is TRBJ1-3 and V is TRBV15; D remains unclear. The V gene's germline CDR1 is LNHNV and CDR2 YYDKDF (reference sequence). The CDR3 is made up of 18 amino acids. The V end lost 2 bases, the J end lost 0 bases, and 17 bases lay between the germline ends. The CDR3 here is CATSRLRSQIDSGNTIYF. The CDR3 DNA follows: TGTGCCACCAGCAGATTACGGTCCCAGATTGACTCTGGAAACACCATATATTTT.

This clonotype appeared many times. The rearrangement uses TRBV20-1 and TRBJ2-1; D unclear. The CDR3 covers 13 residues. Trimming removed 7 bases at V and 1 base at J, with 11 bases between. The germline V gene has CDR1 DFQATT and CDR2 SNEGSKA (reference sequence). The CDR3 reads CSGQSYSYNEQFF. The CDR3 region has the DNA TGCAGTGGTCAGAGCTATTCCTACAATGAGCAGTTCTTC.

The chain is built from TRBV12-2 and TRBJ2-3; the DNA was not compared with TRBD1, the D call given in the table. TRBV12-2 is tagged as a pseudogene. The CDR3 consists of 15 residues. The DNA for the CDR3 is TGTGCAAGTCGCCCCGAGCGGGGGCCCACAGATACGCAGTATTTT. Protein: CASRPERGPTDTQYF.

This clonotype came up many times. The chain uses TRBV6-6 and TRBJ2-3; D is uncertain. The CDR3 consists of 15 residues. Germline values: CDR1 MNHNY, CDR2 SVGAGI (reference sequence). Trimming removed 3 bases from V and 0 bases from J, with 10 bases in between. In DNA, the CDR3 is TGTGCCAGCAGTTATCCGAGCTATAGCACAGATACGCAGTATTTT. It codes for CASSYPSYSTDTQYF.

This clonotype was observed at least ten times. This chain uses TRBV7-9 with TRBJ1-3; D is unresolved. Germline CDR1 reads SEHNR; CDR2 reads FQNEAQ (reference sequence). CDR3 size: 14 residues. Trimming removed 2 bases at V and 6 bases at J, with 11 bases between. CDR3: CASSLTGRENTIYF. The CDR3 DNA is TGTGCCAGCAGCTTAACGGGAAGAGAAAACACCATATATTTT.